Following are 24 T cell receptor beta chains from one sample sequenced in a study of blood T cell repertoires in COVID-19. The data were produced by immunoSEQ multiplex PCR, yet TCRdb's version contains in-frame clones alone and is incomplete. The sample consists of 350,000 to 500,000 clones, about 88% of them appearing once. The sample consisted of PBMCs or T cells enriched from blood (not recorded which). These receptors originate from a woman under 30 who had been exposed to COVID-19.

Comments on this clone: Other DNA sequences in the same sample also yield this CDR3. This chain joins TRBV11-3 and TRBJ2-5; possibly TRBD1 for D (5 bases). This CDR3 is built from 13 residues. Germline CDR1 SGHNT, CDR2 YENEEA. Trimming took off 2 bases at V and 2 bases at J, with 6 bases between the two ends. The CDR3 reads CASSLRGQETQYF. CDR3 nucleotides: TGTGCCAGCAGCTTAAGGGGTCAAGAGACCCAGTACTTC.

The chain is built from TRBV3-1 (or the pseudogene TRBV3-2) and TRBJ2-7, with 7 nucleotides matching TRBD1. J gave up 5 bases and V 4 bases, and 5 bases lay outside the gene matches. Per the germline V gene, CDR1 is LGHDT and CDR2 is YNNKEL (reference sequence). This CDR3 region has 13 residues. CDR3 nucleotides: TGTGCCAGCAGCCCCACAGGGGTGGACGAGCAGTACTTC. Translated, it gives CASSPTGVDEQYF.

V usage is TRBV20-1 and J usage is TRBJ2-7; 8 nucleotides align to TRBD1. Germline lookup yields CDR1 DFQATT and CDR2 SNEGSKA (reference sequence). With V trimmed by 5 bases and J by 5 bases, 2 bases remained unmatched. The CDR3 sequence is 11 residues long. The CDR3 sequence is CSADRGNEQYF. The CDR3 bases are TGCAGTGCTGACAGGGGTAACGAGCAGTACTTC.

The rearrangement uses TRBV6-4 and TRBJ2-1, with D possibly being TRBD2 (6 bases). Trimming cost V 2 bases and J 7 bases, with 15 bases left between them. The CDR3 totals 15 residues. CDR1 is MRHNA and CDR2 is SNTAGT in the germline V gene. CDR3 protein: CASSDGAGGRNEQFF. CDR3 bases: TGTGCCAGCAGTGACGGTGCCGGGGGTCGGAATGAGCAGTTCTTC.

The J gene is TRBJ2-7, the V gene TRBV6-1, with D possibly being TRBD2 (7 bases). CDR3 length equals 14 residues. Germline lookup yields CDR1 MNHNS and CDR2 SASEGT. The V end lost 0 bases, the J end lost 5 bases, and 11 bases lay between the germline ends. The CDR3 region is CASSEAGGHNEQYF. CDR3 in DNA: TGTGCCAGCAGTGAAGCGGGGGGGCATAACGAGCAGTACTTC.

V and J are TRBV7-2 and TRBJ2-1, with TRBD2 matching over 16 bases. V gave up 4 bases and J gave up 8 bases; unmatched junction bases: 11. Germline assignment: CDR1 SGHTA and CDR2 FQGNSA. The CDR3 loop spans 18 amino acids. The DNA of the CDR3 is TGTGCCAGCAGCTCCGTCCCGGGACTAGCGGGGGGGCGTCATGAGCAGTTCTTC. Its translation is CASSSVPGLAGGRHEQFF.

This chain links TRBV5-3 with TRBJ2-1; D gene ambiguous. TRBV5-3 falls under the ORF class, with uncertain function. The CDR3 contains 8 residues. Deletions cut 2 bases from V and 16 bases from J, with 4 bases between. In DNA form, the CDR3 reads TGTGCCAGAAGCTTAGCCTTCTTC. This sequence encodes CARSLAFF.

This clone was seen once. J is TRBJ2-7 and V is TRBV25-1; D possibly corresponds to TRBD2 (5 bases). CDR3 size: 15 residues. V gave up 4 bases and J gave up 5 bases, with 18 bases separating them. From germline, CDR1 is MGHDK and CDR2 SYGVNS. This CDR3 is CASSGAEEVVNEQYF. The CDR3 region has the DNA TGTGCCAGCAGTGGGGCAGAGGAGGTGGTGAACGAGCAGTACTTC.

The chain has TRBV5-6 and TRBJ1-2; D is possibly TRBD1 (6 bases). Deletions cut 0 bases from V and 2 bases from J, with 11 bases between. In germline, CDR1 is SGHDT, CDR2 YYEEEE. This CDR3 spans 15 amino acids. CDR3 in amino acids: CASSLVTRGNYGYTF. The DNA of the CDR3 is TGTGCCAGCAGCTTGGTAACCAGGGGCAACTATGGCTACACCTTC.

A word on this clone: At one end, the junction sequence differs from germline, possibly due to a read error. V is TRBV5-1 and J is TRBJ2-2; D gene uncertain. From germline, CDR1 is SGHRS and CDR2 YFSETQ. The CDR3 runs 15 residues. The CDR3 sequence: CASRLVFRYTGELFF. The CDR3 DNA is TGCGCCAGCAGGTTGGTCTTTAGATACACCGGGGAGCTGTTTTTT.

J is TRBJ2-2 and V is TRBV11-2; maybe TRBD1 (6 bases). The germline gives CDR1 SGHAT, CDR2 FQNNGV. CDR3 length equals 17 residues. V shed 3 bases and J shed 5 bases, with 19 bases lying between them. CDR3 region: CASSLMATERGTGELFF. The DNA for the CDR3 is TGTGCCAGCAGCTTGATGGCGACAGAGAGGGGGACCGGGGAGCTGTTTTTT.

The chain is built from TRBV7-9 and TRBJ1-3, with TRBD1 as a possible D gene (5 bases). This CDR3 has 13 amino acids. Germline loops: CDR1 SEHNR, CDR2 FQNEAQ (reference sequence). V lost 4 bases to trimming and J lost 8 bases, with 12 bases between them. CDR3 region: CASSSGKRDTIYF. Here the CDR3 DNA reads TGTGCCAGCAGCTCAGGGAAACGTGACACCATATATTTT.

DNA for the CDR3: TGTGCCACCAGGAACAGGGACAGCCTTTACAATGAGCAGTTCTTC. Translation: CATRNRDSLYNEQFF. The gene calls are TRBV25-1 and TRBJ2-1; 7 positions match TRBD1. CDR1 is MGHDK and CDR2 is SYGVNS in the germline V gene. Losses at the gene ends were 10 bases for V and 4 bases for J; bases not matched to a gene: 13. The CDR3 runs to 15 residues.

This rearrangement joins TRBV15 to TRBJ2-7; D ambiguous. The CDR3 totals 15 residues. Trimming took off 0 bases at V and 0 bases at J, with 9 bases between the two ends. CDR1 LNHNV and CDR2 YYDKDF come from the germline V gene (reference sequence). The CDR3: CATSRDRSPSYEQYF. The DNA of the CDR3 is TGTGCCACCAGCAGAGATAGATCCCCCTCCTACGAGCAGTACTTC.

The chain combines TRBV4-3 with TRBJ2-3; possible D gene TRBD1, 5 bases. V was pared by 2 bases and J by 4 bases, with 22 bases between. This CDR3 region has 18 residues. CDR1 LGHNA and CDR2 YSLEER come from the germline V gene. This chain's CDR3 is CASSQRLSQGRFADTQYF. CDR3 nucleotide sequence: TGCGCCAGCAGCCAACGATTATCCCAGGGCCGGTTTGCAGATACGCAGTATTTT.

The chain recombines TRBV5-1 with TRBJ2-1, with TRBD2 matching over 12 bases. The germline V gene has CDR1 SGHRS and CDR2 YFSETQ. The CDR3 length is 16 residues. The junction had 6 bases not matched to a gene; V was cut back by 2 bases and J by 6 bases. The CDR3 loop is CASSFSSSGRANEQFF. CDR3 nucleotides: TGCGCCAGCAGCTTCAGCTCTAGCGGGAGGGCCAATGAGCAGTTCTTC.

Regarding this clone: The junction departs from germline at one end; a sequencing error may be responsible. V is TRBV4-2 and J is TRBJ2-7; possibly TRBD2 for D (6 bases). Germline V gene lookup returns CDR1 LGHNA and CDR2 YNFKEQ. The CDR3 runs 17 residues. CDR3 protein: CASSQGGSGGNSHEQYF. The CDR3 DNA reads TGTGCCAGCAGCCAAGGTGGGTCCGGCGGGAACTCCCACGAGCAGTACTTC.

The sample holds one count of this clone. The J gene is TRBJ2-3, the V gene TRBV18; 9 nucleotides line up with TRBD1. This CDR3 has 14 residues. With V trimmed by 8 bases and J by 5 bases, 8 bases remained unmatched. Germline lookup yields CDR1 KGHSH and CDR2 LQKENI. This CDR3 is CASATGGVGDTQYF. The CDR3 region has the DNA TGTGCCAGCGCAACAGGGGGCGTCGGAGATACGCAGTATTTT.

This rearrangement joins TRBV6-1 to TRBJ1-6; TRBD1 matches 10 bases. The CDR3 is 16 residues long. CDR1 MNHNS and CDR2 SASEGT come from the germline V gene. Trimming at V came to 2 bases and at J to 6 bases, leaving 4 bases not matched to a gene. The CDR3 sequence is CASSESRDRGNSPLHF. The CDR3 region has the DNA TGTGCCAGCAGTGAATCCCGGGACAGGGGTAATTCACCCCTCCACTTT.

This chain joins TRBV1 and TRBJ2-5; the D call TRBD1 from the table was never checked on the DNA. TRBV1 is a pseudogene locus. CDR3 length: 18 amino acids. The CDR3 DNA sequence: TGCACCAGCAGCGCCCCAAAACGGGACATAAAGTCCGGGGAGACCCAGTACTTC. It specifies CTSSAPKRDIKSGETQYF.

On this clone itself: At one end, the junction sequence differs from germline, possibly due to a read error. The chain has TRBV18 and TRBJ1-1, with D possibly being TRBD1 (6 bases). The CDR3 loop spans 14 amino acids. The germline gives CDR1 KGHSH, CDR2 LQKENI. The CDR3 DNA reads TGTGCCAGCTCACCCAATCGTGGGGACACCGAAGCTTTCTTT. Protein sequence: CASSPNRGDTEAFF.

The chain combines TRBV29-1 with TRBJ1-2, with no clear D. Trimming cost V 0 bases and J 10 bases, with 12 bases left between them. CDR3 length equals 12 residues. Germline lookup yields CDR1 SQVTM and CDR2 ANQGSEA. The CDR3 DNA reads TGCAGCGTTGAAGATCCGACGGGGAACTACACCTTC. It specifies CSVEDPTGNYTF. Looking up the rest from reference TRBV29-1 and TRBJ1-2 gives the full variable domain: SAVISQKPSRDICQRGTSLTIQCQVDSQVTMMFWYRQQPGQSLTLIATANQGSEATYESGFVIDKFPISRPNLTFSTLTVSNMSPEDSSIYLCSVEDPTGNYTFGSGTRLTVV.

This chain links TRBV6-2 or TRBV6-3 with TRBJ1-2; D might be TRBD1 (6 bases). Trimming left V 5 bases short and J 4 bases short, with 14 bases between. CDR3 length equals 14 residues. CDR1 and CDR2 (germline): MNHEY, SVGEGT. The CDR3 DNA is TGTGCCAGCAGTGAGACAGGCTTAGCCTATGGCTACACCTTC. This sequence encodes CASSETGLAYGYTF.

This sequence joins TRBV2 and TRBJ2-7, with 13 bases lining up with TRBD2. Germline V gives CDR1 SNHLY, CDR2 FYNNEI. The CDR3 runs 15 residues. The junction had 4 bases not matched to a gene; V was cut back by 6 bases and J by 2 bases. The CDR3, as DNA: TGTGCCAGCAGCATGACTAGCGGGAGGACCTACGAGCAGTACTTC. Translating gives CASSMTSGRTYEQYF.